A selection of T cell receptor beta chains follows, all from one sample in a study of vaccination and CD4 T cells after COVID-19. Antigens of these TCRs are unknown. TCRdb analysed the PCR reads with MiXCR anew, one entry per CDR3 protein. The sample lists 15,000 to 20,000 distinct CDR3 sequences; around 80% were seen once. The specimen comprised CD4+ T cells from blood, cultured in vitro, sampled after SARS-CoV-2 vaccination. The receptors stem from a human donor who received a COVID-19 vaccine. The CDR3 runs from the conserved cysteine through the conserved F or W. A D gene is named only where the DNA matches it firmly. Clone size appears in some rows only: once, few, many, or a class for an expanded clone.

TRBD1	TRBJ1-1	few	TRBV6-1	TGTGCCAGCAGTGGAGGGACAGAGGGTGAAGCTTTCTTT	CASSGGTEGEAFF
TRBD1	TRBJ1-1	-	TRBV7-8	TGTGCCAGCAGCTTAGACAGGGGGCATATTTGGAACACTGAAGCTTTCTTT	CASSLDRGHIWNTEAFF
TRBD1	TRBJ2-5	-	TRBV30	TGTGCCTGGAGTGTTCGACAGGGTGGGTTGGAGACCCAGTACTTC	CAWSVRQGGLETQYF
TRBD1	TRBJ1-2	-	TRBV30	TGTGCCTGGAGTCCGGCAGACAGGGGGCACGTCTATGGCTACACCTTC	CAWSPADRGHVYGYTF
-	TRBJ1-2	once	TRBV30	TGTGCCCGGCAATCTCCTAACTATGGCTACACCTTC	CARQSPNYGYTF
-	TRBJ1-2	few	TRBV7-2	TGTGCCAGCAGCTCAGCCGCCTCAACCCCGATCTATGGCTACACCTTC	CASSSAASTPIYGYTF
-	TRBJ2-5	-	TRBV24-1	TGTGCCACCAGTGATTTCGGGAAAGAGACCCAGTACTTC	CATSDFGKETQYF
-	TRBJ2-5	few	TRBV21-1	TGTGCCAGCAGCAAAGTTAGCAACGGGGGGGATCGGACCCAAGAGACCCAGTACTTC	CASSKVSNGGDRTQETQYF
-	TRBJ2-5	-	TRBV7-2	TGTGCCAGCAGCCCCTCAGGTCCACGGGAGACCCAGTACTTC	CASSPSGPRETQYF
-	TRBJ1-6	-	TRBV2	TGTGCCAGCAGCGAGGGACTCAGGGGCCCCGCCTTCAATTCACCCCTCCACTTT	CASSEGLRGPAFNSPLHF
TRBD1	TRBJ1-5	-	TRBV20-1	TGCAGTGCTGGCCGCGGGACAGAGAATCAGCCCCAGCATTTT	CSAGRGTENQPQHF
-	TRBJ2-3	-	TRBV5-1	TGCGCCAGCAGCTTGGCCGGGACTCCCACAGATACGCAGTATTTT	CASSLAGTPTDTQYF
TRBD2	TRBJ2-5	-	TRBV5-1	TGCGCCAGCAGCTCGAGCGGGGGGGCTATGGAGACCCAGTACTTC	CASSSSGGAMETQYF
-	TRBJ2-7	-	TRBV20-1	TGCAGTGCTAGAGAATTTAGGGGAGTTGATCCCTACGAGCAGTACTTC	CSAREFRGVDPYEQYF
-	TRBJ2-6	-	TRBV6-1	TGTGCCAGCAGGGACTCTACAAGGAGAGACACGTCTGGGGCCAACGTCCTGACTTTC	CASRDSTRRDTSGANVLTF
-	TRBJ1-6	-	TRBV6-5	TGTGCCAGCAGTTATCAGCCAGGGGAGTATAATTCACCCCTCCACTTT	CASSYQPGEYNSPLHF
-	TRBJ2-2	-	TRBV7-8	TGTGCCAGCAGCTTAGCGGGTACCGGGGAGCTGTTTTTT	CASSLAGTGELFF
-	TRBJ1-5	few	TRBV12-3/TRBV12-4	TGTGCCAGCAGTGTGGACAATAGCAATCAGCCCCAGCATTTT	CASSVDNSNQPQHF